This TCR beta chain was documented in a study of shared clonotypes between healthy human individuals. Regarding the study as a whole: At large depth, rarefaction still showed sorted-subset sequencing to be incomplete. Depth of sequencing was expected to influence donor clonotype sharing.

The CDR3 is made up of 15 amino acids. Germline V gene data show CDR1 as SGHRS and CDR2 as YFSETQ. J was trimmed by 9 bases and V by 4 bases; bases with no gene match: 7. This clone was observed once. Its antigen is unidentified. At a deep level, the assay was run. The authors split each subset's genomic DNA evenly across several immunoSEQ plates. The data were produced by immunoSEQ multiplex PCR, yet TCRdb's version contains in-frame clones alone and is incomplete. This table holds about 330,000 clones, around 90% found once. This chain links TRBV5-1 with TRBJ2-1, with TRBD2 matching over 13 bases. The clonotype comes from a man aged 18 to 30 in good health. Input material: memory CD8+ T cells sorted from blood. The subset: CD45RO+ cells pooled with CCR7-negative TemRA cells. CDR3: CASSIGLAGVSEQFF. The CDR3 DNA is TGCGCCAGCAGCATTGGACTAGCGGGAGTCAGTGAGCAGTTCTTC.